Detailed here is one T cell receptor (beta chain). Clones were sequenced by immunoSEQ multiplex PCR, and TCRdb holds only the in-frame ones, with some missing. The repertoire consists of 330,000 or so clones, with approximately 79% occurring once and the leading ten covering 10%. This entry comes from a study of shared clonotypes between healthy human individuals. Per germline, CDR1 LNHNV and CDR2 YYDKDF (reference sequence). The CDR3 consists of 15 residues. V gave up 1 base and J gave up 8 bases, with 17 bases separating them. This chain links TRBV15 with TRBJ1-2; D is possibly TRBD1 (5 bases). The receptor was isolated from a man aged 30 to 39 in good health. Sequencing input: memory CD4+ T cells sorted from blood. Subset noted: CD45RA-negative fraction. CDR3 sequence (DNA): TGTGCCACCAGCAGAGGGGGGACCTCCGCCAGGGGCTACACCTTC. This gives the protein CATSRGGTSARGYTF.